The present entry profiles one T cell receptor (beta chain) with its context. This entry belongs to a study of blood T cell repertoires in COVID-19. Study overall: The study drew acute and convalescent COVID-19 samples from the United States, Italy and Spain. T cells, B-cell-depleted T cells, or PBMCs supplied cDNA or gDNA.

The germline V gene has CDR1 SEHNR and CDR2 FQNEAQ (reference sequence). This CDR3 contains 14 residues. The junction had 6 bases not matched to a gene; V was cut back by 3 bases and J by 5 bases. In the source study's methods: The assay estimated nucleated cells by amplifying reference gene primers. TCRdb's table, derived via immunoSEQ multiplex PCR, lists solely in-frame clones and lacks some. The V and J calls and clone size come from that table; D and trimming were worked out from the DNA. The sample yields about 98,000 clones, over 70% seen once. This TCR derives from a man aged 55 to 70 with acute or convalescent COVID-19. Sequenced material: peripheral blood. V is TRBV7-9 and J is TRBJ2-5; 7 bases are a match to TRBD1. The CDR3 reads CASSFQGGLETQYF. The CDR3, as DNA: TGTGCCAGCAGCTTTCAAGGGGGCTTGGAGACCCAGTACTTC.